This T cell receptor (beta chain) derives from a study of memory CD4+ T cells and cytomegalovirus serostatus. TCRdb's table, derived via immunoSEQ multiplex PCR, lists solely in-frame clones and lacks some. The sample has some 73,000 clones; 60% to 80% are singletons. This CDR3 has 13 amino acids. Trimming pared 5 bases from V and 2 bases from J, leaving 10 bases between. Germline values: CDR1 MRHNA, CDR2 SNTAGT. The sort gate was single viable CD3+CD4+CD8-CD45RO+ cells for memory CD4+ T cells. CD4+ T cells were isolated by positive magnetic selection. The chain employs TRBV6-4 and TRBJ2-7; D remains ambiguous. The sequence was obtained from an adult in good health and CMV-seropositive. The sample taken for sequencing was memory CD4+ T cells from blood. CDR3 residues: CASSRLAAYEQYV. CDR3 sequence (DNA): TGTGCCAGCAGTCGGTTGGCAGCCTACGAGCAGTACGTC.